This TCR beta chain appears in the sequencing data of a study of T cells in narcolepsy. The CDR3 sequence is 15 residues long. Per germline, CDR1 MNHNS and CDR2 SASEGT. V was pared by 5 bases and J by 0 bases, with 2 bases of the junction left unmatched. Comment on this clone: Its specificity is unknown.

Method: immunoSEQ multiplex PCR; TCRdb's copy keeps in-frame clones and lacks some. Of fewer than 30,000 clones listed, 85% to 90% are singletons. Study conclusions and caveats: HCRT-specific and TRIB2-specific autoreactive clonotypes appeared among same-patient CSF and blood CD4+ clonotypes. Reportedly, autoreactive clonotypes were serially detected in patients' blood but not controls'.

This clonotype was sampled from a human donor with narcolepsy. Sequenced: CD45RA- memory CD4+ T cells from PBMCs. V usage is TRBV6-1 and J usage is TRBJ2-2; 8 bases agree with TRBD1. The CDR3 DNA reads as TGTGCCAGCAGTCAGGGGGCGCCGAACACCGGGGAGCTGTTTTTT. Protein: CASSQGAPNTGELFF.